The clone carrying this TCR beta chain came up many times. These data are taken from a study of T-cell reconstitution after alpha-beta-depleted transplantation in children. Trimming shortened V by 5 bases and J by 2 bases, and 20 bases separated the two germline ends. Germline assignment: CDR1 DFQATT and CDR2 SNEGSKA (reference sequence). The CDR3 has 16 amino acids. Preparing the TCRbeta library involved the use of unique molecular identifiers. Each CDR3 protein is one row after TCRdb ran MiXCR on the PCR reads. The sample has more than 60,000 distinct CDR3 sequences; 5.5% to 7.5% are singletons. This specimen consisted of PBMCs from the stem cell graft donor, obtained from the stem cell graft. This sequence originates from a human donor who donated a stem cell graft to a child with acute lymphoblastic leukemia. This chain connects TRBV20-1 to TRBJ2-3, with D perhaps TRBD2 (5 bases). The CDR3 loop is CSAASGNRIFTDTQYF. The CDR3 DNA follows: TGCAGTGCTGCCTCGGGGAACCGTATATTCACAGATACGCAGTATTTT.